The T cell receptor beta chain under discussion was sequenced for a study of blood T cell repertoires in COVID-19 (dated by TCRdb to the early 2020s). Background on the whole study: Samples covering the acute and convalescent phases of COVID-19 were provided by collaborators in the United States, Italy and Spain. The prospective study material was composed of cDNA or gDNA derived from T cells, B-cell-depleted T cells, or PBMCs. Subjects who had been exposed to COVID-19, were actively infected with it, or had recovered from it provided the deeply sampled blood TCRbeta repertoires that made up the dataset. A freely available public database, intended as a resource for researchers studying the immune response to SARS-CoV-2, is where the repertoires were released. The samples were drawn from two sources: the first 160 participants of the ongoing ImmuneRACE study, and 950 to 1,500 subjects contributed by 6 global collaborators. Sample metadata almost always included a de-identified subject ID, COVID-19 status, age in years and sex. Where HLA class I and class II types were available, the types were taken from metadata supplied by the sample provider, not from assay-based typing. Overall study results and their limits: How much clinical and demographic metadata was included differed by source and by participant, and the metadata was provided uncurated.

This clone appeared once. Its binding antigen is unknown. Base-call qualities are not available, and no considerably larger clone is one nucleotide away. Enrolling through a virtual design, the prospective study's participants ranged in age from roughly 18 to 89 years and lived across 20 to 25 United States geographic areas. Cohort assignment in the prospective study relied on participant-reported clinical history from a screening survey and a study questionnaire. Recovered participants in ImmuneRACE Cohort 3 were defined by two consecutive negative NP/OP PCR tests, clearance by a healthcare professional, or resolution of symptoms. Mobile phlebotomists in the prospective study collected whole blood, serum and a nasopharyngeal or oropharyngeal swab from every participant. Prospective study participants could optionally give additional blood draws and questionnaires over an approximately 2-month period. Before DNA extraction, blood samples from the prospective study were shipped at room temperature or frozen.

The immunoSEQ Assay, a bias-controlled multiplex PCR, was used to amplify TCRbeta CDR3 regions from genomic DNA. Regarding the original processing steps: Nucleated cell counts per sample were estimated from amplification of reference gene primers within the assay. To quantify the absolute abundance of each unique TCRbeta CDR3 rearrangement, sequence reads were collapsed and filtered. For each sample, productive Simpson clonality was calculated as the square root of Simpson's diversity index over productive rearrangements. TCRdb stores this immuneACCESS table with in-frame sequences only. Part of the clones is absent; in the studies checked, under half of the shortfall reflects unresolved V genes, and no reason is known for the rest. V and J calls and clone size are copied from that table; D and trimming were computed from the DNA. This sample holds 250,000 to 350,000 clones; 87% were observed only once. The top ten clones comprise about 6% of the sample.

What was sequenced was PBMCs or T cells enriched from blood (not recorded which). The clonotype originates from a woman in her twenties or thirties who had recovered from COVID-19.

The CDR3 region has the sequence CASSTVRMAGMRVNTEAFF. Here is the DNA: TGTGCCAGCTCAACCGTCCGGATGGCAGGGATGAGAGTGAACACTGAAGCTTTCTTT. The sequence links TRBV18 to TRBJ1-1; the best D guess is TRBD1, with 5 bases matching. Deletion took 5 bases off V and 0 bases off J, with a span of 25 bases between the germline ends. The germline V gene gives CDR1 as KGHSH and CDR2 as LQKENI. From the cysteine through the phenylalanine, the CDR3 covers 19 amino acids. The retained sequence is limited to the CDR3, 57 bases, with the frame set at the first base.